This T cell receptor beta chain was captured in a study of shared clonotypes between healthy human individuals. TCRdb's copy holds only in-frame clones and misses some; the assay was immunoSEQ multiplex PCR. This sample yields about 1.1 million clones, of which 78% are seen a single time; under 0.6% belongs to the top ten. This clone has only one observation. The germline gives CDR1 SNHLY, CDR2 FYNNEI. The junction had 13 bases not matched to a gene; V was cut back by 8 bases and J by 5 bases. This CDR3 is built from 15 residues. This chain links TRBV2 with TRBJ1-2; TRBD1 aligns across 8 bases. The receptor was isolated from a man younger than 35 in good health. Some clones in this sample may be carry-over from other donors' samples. The sample was memory CD4+ T cells from PBMCs. Subset specified: CD45RA-negative fraction. The CDR3 bases are TGTGCCAGCTCGAGACAGGGGTATGTTGCTTATGGCTACACCTTC. Residues: CASSRQGYVAYGYTF. Full variable domain (missing parts from reference TRBV2 and TRBJ1-2): EPEVTQTPSHQVTQMGQEVILRCVPISNHLYFYWYRQILGQKVEFLVSFYNNEISEKSEIFDDQFSVERPDGSNFTLKIRSTKLEDSAMYFCASSRQGYVAYGYTFGSGTRLTVV.